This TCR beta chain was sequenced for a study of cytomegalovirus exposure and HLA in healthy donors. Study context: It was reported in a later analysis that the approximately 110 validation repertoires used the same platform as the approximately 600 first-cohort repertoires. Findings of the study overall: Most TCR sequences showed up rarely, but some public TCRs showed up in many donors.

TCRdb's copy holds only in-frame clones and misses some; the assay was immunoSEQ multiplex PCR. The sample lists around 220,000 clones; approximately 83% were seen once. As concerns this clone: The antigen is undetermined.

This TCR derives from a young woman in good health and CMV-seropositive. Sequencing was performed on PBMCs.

In DNA, the CDR3 is TGTGCCAGCACCAAGGGGGACAGGCATGGCTACACCTTC. Its translation is CASTKGDRHGYTF. This chain joins TRBV2 and TRBJ1-2; 8 positions agree with TRBD1. V shed 7 bases and J 6 bases; nucleotides not matched to a gene: 7. CDR1 SNHLY and CDR2 FYNNEI come from the germline V gene. The CDR3 runs 13 residues.